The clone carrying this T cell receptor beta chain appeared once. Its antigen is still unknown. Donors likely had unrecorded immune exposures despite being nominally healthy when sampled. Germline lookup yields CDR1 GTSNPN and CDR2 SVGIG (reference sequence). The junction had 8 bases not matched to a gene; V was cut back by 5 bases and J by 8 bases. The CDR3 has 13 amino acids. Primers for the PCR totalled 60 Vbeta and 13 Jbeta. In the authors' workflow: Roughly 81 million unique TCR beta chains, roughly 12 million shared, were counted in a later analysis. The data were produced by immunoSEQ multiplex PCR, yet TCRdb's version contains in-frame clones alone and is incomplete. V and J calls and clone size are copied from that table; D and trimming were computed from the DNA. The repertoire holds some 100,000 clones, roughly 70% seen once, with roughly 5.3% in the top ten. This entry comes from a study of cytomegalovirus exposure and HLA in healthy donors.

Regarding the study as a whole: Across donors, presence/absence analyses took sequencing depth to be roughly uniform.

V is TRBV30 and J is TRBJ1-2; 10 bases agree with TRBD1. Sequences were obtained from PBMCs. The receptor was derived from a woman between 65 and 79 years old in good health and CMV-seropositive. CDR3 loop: CAWVWGTGDGYTF. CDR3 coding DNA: TGTGCCTGGGTCTGGGGGACAGGGGACGGCTACACCTTC.